This T cell receptor (beta chain) was retrieved from a study of blood T cell repertoires in COVID-19 (dated by TCRdb to between 2020 and 2021). For the study in its entirety: Collaborator samples came from the United States, Italy and Spain and covered acute and convalescent phases of COVID-19. The material from the prospective study consisted of cDNA or gDNA derived from T cells, B-cell-depleted T cells, or PBMCs. Deeply sampled blood TCRbeta repertoires from subjects exposed to, actively infected with, or recovered from COVID-19 were included in the dataset. The repertoires were released in a freely available public database intended as a resource for research on the immune response to SARS-CoV-2. The samples were drawn from two sources: the first 160 participants of the ongoing ImmuneRACE study, and 1,000 to 1,500 subjects contributed by 6 global collaborators. Nearly every sample came with metadata listing a de-identified subject ID, COVID-19 status, age in years and sex. Where HLA class I and class II types were available, the types were taken from metadata supplied by the sample provider, not from assay-based typing.

Participants in the prospective study were aged 18 to 89 years, lived in some 24 United States geographic areas, and enrolled through a virtual design. To assign participants to cohorts, the prospective study relied on clinical history that participants themselves reported in a screening survey and a study questionnaire. ImmuneRACE Cohort 3 recovered participants were defined by two consecutive negative NP/OP PCR tests, healthcare professional clearance, or symptom resolution. In the prospective study, whole blood, serum and a nasopharyngeal or oropharyngeal swab were collected from each participant by mobile phlebotomists. Participants in the prospective study had the option to provide additional blood draws and questionnaires over a roughly two-month period. Prospective study blood samples were shipped either frozen or at room temperature before DNA extraction. Taken from cysteine to phenylalanine, the CDR3 has 13 residues. Only the CDR3 part of the read is kept: 39 bases, read in frame from the first base. The germline V gene (reference sequence) gives CDR1 as GTSNPN and CDR2 as SVGIG. V and J are trimmed by 7 bases and 0 bases, and the gene matches miss 3 bases of the junction.

Concerning this clone itself: Which antigen it targets is not known. Per-base quality was not reported, and no clone a single base away is much larger than it.

General findings and caveats noted by the study authors: The quantity of clinical and demographic metadata differed by source and by participant and was supplied without curation.

The immunoSEQ Assay, a bias-controlled multiplex PCR, was used to amplify TCRbeta CDR3 regions from genomic DNA. The paper's processing steps were these. The number of nucleated cells in each sample was estimated by amplification of reference gene primers within the assay. Sequence reads were collapsed and filtered to measure the absolute abundance of every unique TCRbeta CDR3 rearrangement. Productive Simpson clonality was computed per sample as the square root of Simpson's diversity index over productive rearrangements. Here the immuneACCESS table is served through TCRdb, limited to in-frame sequences with V and J called. Missing clones are a known gap in these copies; in checked studies unresolved V genes cover under half, and the rest lacks a known reason. Clone size and the V and J calls come from that table; the DNA yielded D and trimming. The sample profile shows 350,000 to 400,000 clones; more than 70% of them were found once. Roughly 1.2% of the sample rests with the top ten.

The source material was PBMCs or T cells enriched from blood (not recorded which). The rearrangement joined TRBV30 to TRBJ1-3; 7 nucleotides in the junction match TRBD1. The TCR comes from a woman younger than 35 who had recovered from COVID-19. The DNA sequence is TGTGCCTCCGACAGGGTCTCTGGAAACACCATATATTTT. It is translated as CASDRVSGNTIYF.